This T cell receptor (beta chain) was recovered during a study of vaccination effects on CD4 cells after COVID-19. Across the study: Early and late post-vaccination samples came from a few convalescent patients.

Researchers isolated CD4+ T cells once less than twelve days of culture had elapsed. A positive SARS-CoV-2 PCR test fell between March and December 2020. Two doses of either BNT162b2 or mRNA-1273 were given to each participant. On days 3 and 7, fresh IL-2 medium replaced half the medium. Study conclusions and caveats: Convalescents' spike-reactive clones after vaccination were mainly made up of new clones that the vaccine induced.

This clone was observed a single time. Its antigen remains unknown. The CDR3 extends over 16 amino acids. Germline trimming cut 6 bases from V and 3 bases from J; bases unmatched to any gene: 12. Germline V gene sequence: CDR1 MNHEY, CDR2 SMNVEV (reference sequence). The table came from immunoSEQ multiplex PCR; TCRdb's copy has only in-frame clones and leaves some out. This sample yields around 50,000 clones, of which around three quarters are seen a single time; approximately 5.6% belongs to the top ten. V and J are TRBV27 and TRBJ2-7, with TRBD2 matching 9 bases. This receptor was taken from a human donor who had a prior SARS-CoV-2 infection. This specimen consisted of CD4+ T cells from PBMCs cultured without peptide, obtained after COVID-19 vaccination. This chain's CDR3 is CASSSTGAGGLYEQYF. CDR3 sequence (DNA): TGTGCCAGCAGCTCGACTGGAGCGGGGGGACTCTACGAGCAGTACTTC.